The clone carrying this T cell receptor (beta chain) appeared a few times. The antigen is not known. The sample is drawn from a study of blood T cells in healthy people across ages. About the research overall: Template switching picked up about one barcoded beta molecule for each two T cells.

No fewer than 6 million PBMCs went into each sample. General observations from the study: Diversity figures derived from one million T cells were judged to underestimate the true value.

Trimming took 6 bases from V and 0 from J; bases not matched to a gene: 10. The V gene's germline CDR1 is MNHNS and CDR2 SASEGT. This CDR3 has 17 amino acids. The use of a sample-barcoded 5' primer and a J-beta primer mix characterized a second PCR of roughly 6 to 11 cycles. In TCRdb, the 5' RACE reads were re-called with MiXCR into one record per CDR3 protein. Of about 640,000 distinct CDR3 sequences listed, under 30% were seen once; the top ten hold around 16%. This chain uses TRBV6-1 with TRBJ1-1, with TRBD1 identical over 10 bases. The origin of this receptor is a woman aged 80 or older in good health. Sequencing was performed on blood. DNA of the CDR3: TGTGCCAGCAGACGCCGGGACAGGGGAATCATGAACACTGAAGCTTTCTTT. Its translation is CASRRRDRGIMNTEAFF.